Presented here are 10 T cell receptor beta chains from one specimen sequenced in a study of blood T cells in healthy people across ages. PCR was performed a second time for about 7 to 12 cycles using a sample-barcoded 5' primer and a J-beta primer mix. TCRdb ran MiXCR on the 5' RACE reads and lists one entry per CDR3 protein. Seen here are over a million distinct CDR3 sequences, 45% observed once, and the top ten hold approximately 20%. What was sequenced was blood. These receptors were collected from a woman aged 60-75 years in good health.

The rearrangement joins TRBV7-9 to TRBJ2-2; 10 bases map to TRBD2. This CDR3 has 15 residues. With 7 bases clipped from V and 3 bases from J, the junction kept 5 bases outside the gene matches. Germline assignment: CDR1 SEHNR and CDR2 FQNEAQ (reference sequence). The CDR3 DNA is TGTGCCAGCATGTCAGCGGGAGGGCACACCGGGGAGCTGTTTTTT. It is translated as CASMSAGGHTGELFF.

V and J are TRBV7-2 and TRBJ2-2, with D possibly called TRBD1 or TRBD2 (5 bases each). The CDR3 has 16 amino acids. The germline V gene encodes CDR1 SGHTA and CDR2 FQGNSA. V lost 6 bases and J 2 bases, leaving 16 bases between the germline ends. The CDR3 coding sequence is TGTGCCAGCAGGGTCACCGGGACGGGAAACACCGGGGAGCTGTTTTTT. This sequence encodes CASRVTGTGNTGELFF.

This clonotype has more than one count but fewer than ten. V and J are TRBV7-3 and TRBJ1-2; unclear D gene. The CDR3 is made up of 15 amino acids. The germline V and J ends were trimmed by 0 bases and 8 bases, with 16 bases remaining between them. Germline lookup yields CDR1 SGHTA and CDR2 FQGTGA. As DNA, the CDR3 is TGTGCCAGCAGCTTAACGGCAGGACGGGGATCAGGCTACACCTTC. Amino acids: CASSLTAGRGSGYTF.

This clonotype was observed a few times. As DNA, the CDR3 is TGTGCCAGCAGTTTATTTACTAGCGGGAACTACAATGAGCAGTTCTTC. Its translation: CASSLFTSGNYNEQFF. V gene TRBV27 combines with J gene TRBJ2-1, with 10 positions matching TRBD2. V shed 1 base, J shed 3 bases, and the junction held 3 bases outside the gene matches. This CDR3 region has 16 residues. Germline values: CDR1 MNHEY, CDR2 SMNVEV (reference sequence).

This clonotype was seen many times. The V gene is TRBV14, the J gene TRBJ2-4; possible D gene TRBD1, 6 bases. The CDR3 runs to 18 residues. V was cut by 2 bases and J by 2 bases, with 19 bases left in between. Germline CDR1 SGHDN, CDR2 FVKESK. CDR3 DNA sequence: TGTGCCAGCAGCCAATCTCTGGGGGCCGCCGGTTCCAAAAACATTCAGTACTTC. It translates to CASSQSLGAAGSKNIQYF.

This clonotype was recorded a few times. The rearrangement uses TRBV6-2 or TRBV6-3 and TRBJ2-1, with D unresolved. CDR3 length: 14 amino acids. Between the trimmed V and J ends, which lost 8 bases and 5 bases, there was a span of 16 bases. Germline V gives CDR1 MNHEY, CDR2 SVGEGT. The CDR3 sequence: CASGFWKPHNEQFF. The CDR3 nucleotides read TGTGCCAGCGGCTTTTGGAAGCCACACAATGAGCAGTTCTTC.

V and J are TRBV6-2 or TRBV6-3 and TRBJ1-6; a weak D match, TRBD1 (6 bases). Germline V gives CDR1 MNHEY, CDR2 SVGEGT. There are 14 residues in the CDR3. V shed 6 bases and J shed 10 bases, with 16 bases lying between them. CDR3 region: CASRIQGFSSPLHF. CDR3 bases: TGTGCCAGCAGAATACAGGGATTCTCCTCACCCCTCCACTTT.

This clonotype came up once. The junction departs from the called germline gene at one end, perhaps through a read error. The chain is built from TRBV4-1 and TRBJ2-1; no firm D call. Judging by the DNA end, TRBJ2-7 fits better; the J call may be wrong. The CDR3 runs to 16 residues. Germline CDR1 and CDR2: MGHRA and YSYEKL. The CDR3 nucleotides read TGCGCCAGCAGCCAAGATCTTACGATGCGCCTCTACAAGCAGTACTTC. Amino acid sequence: CASSQDLTMRLYKQYF.

The sample holds a few counts of this clonotype. This chain joins TRBV27 and TRBJ2-7; no reliable D call. V was pared by 4 bases and J by 3 bases, with 10 bases between. Germline V CDR1 and CDR2: MNHEY, SMNVEV (reference sequence). The length of the CDR3 is 13 residues. The CDR3 loop is CASSSRTLYEQYF. Written as DNA, the CDR3 is TGTGCCAGCAGTTCGCGGACCCTCTACGAGCAGTACTTC.

The chain couples TRBV7-9 to TRBJ2-7; D is undetermined. This CDR3 region has 16 residues. Germline CDR1 is SEHNR and CDR2 is FQNEAQ (reference sequence). V dropped 3 bases and J dropped 5 bases, with 20 bases sitting between them. CDR3 region: CASSFPLRLGRHEQYF. The CDR3 DNA follows: TGTGCCAGCAGCTTTCCCCTGCGTCTAGGTCGACACGAGCAGTACTTC.